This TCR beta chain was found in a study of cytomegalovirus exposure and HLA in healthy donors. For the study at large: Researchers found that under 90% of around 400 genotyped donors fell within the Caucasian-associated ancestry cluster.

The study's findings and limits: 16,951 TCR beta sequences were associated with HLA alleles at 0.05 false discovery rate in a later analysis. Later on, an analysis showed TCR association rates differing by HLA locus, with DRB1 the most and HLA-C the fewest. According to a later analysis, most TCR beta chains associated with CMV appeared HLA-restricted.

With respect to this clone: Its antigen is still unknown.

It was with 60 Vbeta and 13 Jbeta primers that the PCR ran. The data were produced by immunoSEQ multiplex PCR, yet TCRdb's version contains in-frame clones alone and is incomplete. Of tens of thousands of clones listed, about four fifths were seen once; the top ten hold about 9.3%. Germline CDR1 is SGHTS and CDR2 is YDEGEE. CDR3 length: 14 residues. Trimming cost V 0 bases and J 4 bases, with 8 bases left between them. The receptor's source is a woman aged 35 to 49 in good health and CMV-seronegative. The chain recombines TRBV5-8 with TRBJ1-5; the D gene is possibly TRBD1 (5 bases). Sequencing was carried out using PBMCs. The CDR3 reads CASSLVGGNQPQHF. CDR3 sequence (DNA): TGTGCCAGCAGCTTGGTCGGGGGTAATCAGCCCCAGCATTTT.